This T cell receptor (beta chain) was recorded in a study of cytomegalovirus exposure and HLA in healthy donors. 60 Vbeta and 13 Jbeta primers were used in PCR. Generated by immunoSEQ multiplex PCR, the TCRdb table keeps only in-frame clones and is missing some. The sample has tens of thousands of clones; about 80% are singletons. Trimming removed 0 bases from V and 3 bases from J; junction bases left unmatched: 6. The CDR3 consists of 15 residues. The V gene's germline CDR1 is SGHRS and CDR2 YFSETQ. J is TRBJ2-7 and V is TRBV5-1, with 7 bases that match TRBD2. The sequencing input was PBMCs. This receptor was identified in a man aged 30 to 39 in good health and CMV-seronegative. This CDR3 is CASSLDSGSLYEQYF. CDR3 DNA: TGCGCCAGCAGCTTGGATAGCGGGTCTCTCTACGAGCAGTACTTC.